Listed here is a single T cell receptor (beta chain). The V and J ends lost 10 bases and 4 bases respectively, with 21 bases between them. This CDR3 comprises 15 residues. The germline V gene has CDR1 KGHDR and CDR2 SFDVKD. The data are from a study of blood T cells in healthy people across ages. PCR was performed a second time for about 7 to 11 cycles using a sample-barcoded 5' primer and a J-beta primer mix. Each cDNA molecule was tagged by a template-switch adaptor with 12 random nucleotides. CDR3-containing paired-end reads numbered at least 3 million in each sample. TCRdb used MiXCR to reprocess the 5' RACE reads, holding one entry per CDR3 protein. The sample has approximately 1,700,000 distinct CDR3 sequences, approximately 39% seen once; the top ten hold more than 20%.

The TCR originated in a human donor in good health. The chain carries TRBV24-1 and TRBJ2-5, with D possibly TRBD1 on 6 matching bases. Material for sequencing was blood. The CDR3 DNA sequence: TGTGCCACTAGTCGGGGCAGGGGATTAGGAGAGACCCAGTACTTC. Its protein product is CATSRGRGLGETQYF.